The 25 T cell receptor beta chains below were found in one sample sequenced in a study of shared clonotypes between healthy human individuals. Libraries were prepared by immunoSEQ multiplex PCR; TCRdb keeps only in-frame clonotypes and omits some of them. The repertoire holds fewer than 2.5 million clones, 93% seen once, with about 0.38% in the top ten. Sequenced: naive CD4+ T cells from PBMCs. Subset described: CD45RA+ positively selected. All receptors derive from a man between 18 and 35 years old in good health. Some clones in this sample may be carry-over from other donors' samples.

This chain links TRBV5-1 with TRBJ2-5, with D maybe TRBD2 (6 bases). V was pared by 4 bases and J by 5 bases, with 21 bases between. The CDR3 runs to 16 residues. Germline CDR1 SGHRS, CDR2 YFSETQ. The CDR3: CASSPVSGGPGETQYF. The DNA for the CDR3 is TGCGCCAGCAGCCCAGTCTCAGGAGGGCCAGGGGAGACCCAGTACTTC.

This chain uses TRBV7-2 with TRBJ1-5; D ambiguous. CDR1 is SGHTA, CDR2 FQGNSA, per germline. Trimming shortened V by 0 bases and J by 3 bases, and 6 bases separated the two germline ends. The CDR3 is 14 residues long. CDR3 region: CASSLASYNQPQHF. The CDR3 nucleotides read TGTGCCAGCAGCTTAGCCAGCTACAATCAGCCCCAGCATTTT.

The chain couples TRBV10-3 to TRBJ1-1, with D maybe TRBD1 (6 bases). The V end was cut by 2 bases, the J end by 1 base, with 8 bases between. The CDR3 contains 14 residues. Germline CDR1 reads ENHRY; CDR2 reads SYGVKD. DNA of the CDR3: TGTGCCATCAGTGAGGGACAGACGAACACTGAAGCTTTCTTT. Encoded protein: CAISEGQTNTEAFF.

CDR3 sequence: CAAQPGTSHSEQYF. The CDR3, as DNA: TGTGCCGCCCAGCCCGGGACATCCCATAGCGAGCAGTACTTC. The chain joins TRBV28 to TRBJ2-7, with a weak D call TRBD1 (6 bases). Germline V gene data show CDR1 as MDHEN and CDR2 as SYDVKM. V was trimmed by 11 bases and J by 6 bases, leaving 23 bases between them. The CDR3 spans 14 residues.

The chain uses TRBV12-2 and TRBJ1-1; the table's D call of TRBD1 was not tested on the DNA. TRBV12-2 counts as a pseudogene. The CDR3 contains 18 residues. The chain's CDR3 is CASRLGARDGHMNTEAFF. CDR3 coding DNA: TGTGCAAGTCGCTTAGGGGCGAGAGACGGACACATGAACACTGAAGCTTTCTTT.

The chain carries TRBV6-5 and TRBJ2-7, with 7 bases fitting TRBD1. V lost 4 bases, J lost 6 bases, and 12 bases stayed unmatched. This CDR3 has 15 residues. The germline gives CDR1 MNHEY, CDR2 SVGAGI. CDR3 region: CASSSPLGTDPEQYF. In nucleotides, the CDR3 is TGTGCCAGCAGTTCCCCCCTTGGGACAGATCCCGAGCAGTACTTC.

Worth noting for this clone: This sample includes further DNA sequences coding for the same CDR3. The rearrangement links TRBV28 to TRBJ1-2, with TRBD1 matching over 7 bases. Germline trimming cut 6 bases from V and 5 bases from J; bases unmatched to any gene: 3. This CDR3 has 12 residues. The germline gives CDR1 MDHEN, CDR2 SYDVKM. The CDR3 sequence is CASSLQGYGYTF. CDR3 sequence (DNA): TGTGCCAGCAGCCTACAGGGGTATGGCTACACCTTC.

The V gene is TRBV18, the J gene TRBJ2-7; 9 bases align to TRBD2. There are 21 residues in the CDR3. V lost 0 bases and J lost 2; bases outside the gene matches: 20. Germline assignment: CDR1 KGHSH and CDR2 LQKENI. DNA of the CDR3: TGTGCCAGCTCACCACCGGTTTTGCGGGAGGGCCGTTTAAGCAACCCCTACGAGCAGTACTTC. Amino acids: CASSPPVLREGRLSNPYEQYF.

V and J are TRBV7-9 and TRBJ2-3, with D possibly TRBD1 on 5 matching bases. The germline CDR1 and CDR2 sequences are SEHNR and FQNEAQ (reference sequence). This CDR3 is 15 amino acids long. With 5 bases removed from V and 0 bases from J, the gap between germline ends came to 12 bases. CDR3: CASSPGAGSTDTQYF. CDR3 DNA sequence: TGTGCCAGCAGCCCTGGGGCCGGAAGCACAGATACGCAGTATTTT. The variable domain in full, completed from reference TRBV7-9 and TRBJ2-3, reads DTGVSQNPRHKITKRGQNVTFRCDPISEHNRLYWYRQTLGQGPEFLTYFQNEAQLEKSRLLSDRFSAERPKGSFSTLEIQRTEQGDSAMYLCASSPGAGSTDTQYFGPGTRLTVL.

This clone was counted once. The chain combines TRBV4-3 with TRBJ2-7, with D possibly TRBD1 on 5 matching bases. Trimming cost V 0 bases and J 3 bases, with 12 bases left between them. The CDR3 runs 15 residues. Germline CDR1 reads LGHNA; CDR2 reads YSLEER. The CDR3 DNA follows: TGCGCCAGCAGCCAAGATTATCAGGGAAACTACGAGCAGTACTTC. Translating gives CASSQDYQGNYEQYF.

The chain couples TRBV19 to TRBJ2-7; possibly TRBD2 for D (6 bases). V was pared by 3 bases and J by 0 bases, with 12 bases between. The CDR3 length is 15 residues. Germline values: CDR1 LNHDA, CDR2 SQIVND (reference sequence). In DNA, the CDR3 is TGTGCCAGTAGTATCGACGGGCGGGACTCCTACGAGCAGTACTTC. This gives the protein CASSIDGRDSYEQYF.

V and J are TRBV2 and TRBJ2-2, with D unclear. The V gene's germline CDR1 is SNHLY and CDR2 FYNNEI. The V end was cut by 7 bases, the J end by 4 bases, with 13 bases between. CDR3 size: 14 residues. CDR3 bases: TGTGCCAGCACCCCGGACCCACCCACCGGGGAGCTGTTTTTT. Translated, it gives CASTPDPPTGELFF.

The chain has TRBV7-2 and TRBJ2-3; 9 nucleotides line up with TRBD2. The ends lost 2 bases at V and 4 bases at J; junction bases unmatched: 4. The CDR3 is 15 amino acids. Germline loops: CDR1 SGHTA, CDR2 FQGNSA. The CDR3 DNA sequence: TGTGCCAGCAGCTTAAGGACTAGCGAAGCAGATACGCAGTATTTT. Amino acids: CASSLRTSEADTQYF.

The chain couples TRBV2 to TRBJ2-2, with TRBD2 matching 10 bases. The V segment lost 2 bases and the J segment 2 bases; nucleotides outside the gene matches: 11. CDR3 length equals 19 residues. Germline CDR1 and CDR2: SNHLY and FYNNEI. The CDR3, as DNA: TGTGCCAGCAGTGAACCCCCATTAGCGGGAGGACCAAACACCGGGGAGCTGTTTTTT. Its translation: CASSEPPLAGGPNTGELFF. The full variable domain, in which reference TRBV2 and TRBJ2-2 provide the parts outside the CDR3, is EPEVTQTPSHQVTQMGQEVILRCVPISNHLYFYWYRQILGQKVEFLVSFYNNEISEKSEIFDDQFSVERPDGSNFTLKIRSTKLEDSAMYFCASSEPPLAGGPNTGELFFGEGSRLTVL.

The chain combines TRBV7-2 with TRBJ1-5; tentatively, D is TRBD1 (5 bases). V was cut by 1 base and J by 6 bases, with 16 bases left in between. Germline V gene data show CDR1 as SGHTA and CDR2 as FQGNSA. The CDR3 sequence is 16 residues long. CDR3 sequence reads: CASSLGVGQGGQPQHF. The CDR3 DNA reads TGTGCCAGCAGCTTAGGAGTAGGGCAGGGTGGTCAGCCCCAGCATTTT. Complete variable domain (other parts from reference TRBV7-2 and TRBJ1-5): GAGVSQSPSNKVTEKGKDVELRCDPISGHTALYWYRQSLGQGLEFLIYFQGNSAPDKSGLPSDRFSAERTGGSVSTLTIQRTQQEDSAVYLCASSLGVGQGGQPQHFGDGTRLSIL.

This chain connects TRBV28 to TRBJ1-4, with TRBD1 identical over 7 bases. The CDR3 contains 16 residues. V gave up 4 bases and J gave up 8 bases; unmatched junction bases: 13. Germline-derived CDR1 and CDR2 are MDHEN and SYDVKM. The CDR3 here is CASSSRGTPTPEKLFF. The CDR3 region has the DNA TGTGCCAGCAGTTCCAGGGGGACACCTACTCCCGAAAAACTGTTTTTT.

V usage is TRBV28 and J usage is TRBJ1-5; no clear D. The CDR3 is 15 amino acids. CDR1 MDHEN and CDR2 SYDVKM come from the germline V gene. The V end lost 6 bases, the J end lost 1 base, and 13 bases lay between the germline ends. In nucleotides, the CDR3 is TGTGCCAGCAGACCTTTTACATGGAGCAATCAGCCCCAGCATTTT. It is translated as CASRPFTWSNQPQHF.

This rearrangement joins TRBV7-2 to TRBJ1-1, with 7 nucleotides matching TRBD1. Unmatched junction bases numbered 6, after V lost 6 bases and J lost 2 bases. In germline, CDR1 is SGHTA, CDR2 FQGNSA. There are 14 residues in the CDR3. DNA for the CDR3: TGTGCCAGCAGTAGACAGGGCCCAAACACTGAAGCTTTCTTT. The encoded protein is CASSRQGPNTEAFF.

CDR3: CASSEGARQPQHF. DNA of the CDR3: TGTGCCAGCAGTGAGGGGGCAAGGCAGCCCCAGCATTTT. The chain recombines TRBV25-1 with TRBJ1-5; a weak D match, TRBD1 (6 bases). The CDR3 totals 13 residues. The germline V gene has CDR1 MGHDK and CDR2 SYGVNS. The germline V and J ends were trimmed by 3 bases and 7 bases, with 10 bases remaining between them.

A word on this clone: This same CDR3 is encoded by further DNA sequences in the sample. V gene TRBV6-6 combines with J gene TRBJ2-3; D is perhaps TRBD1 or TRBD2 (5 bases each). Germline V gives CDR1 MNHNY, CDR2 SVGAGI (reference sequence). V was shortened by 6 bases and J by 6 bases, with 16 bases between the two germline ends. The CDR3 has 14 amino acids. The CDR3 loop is CASSYPGASDTQYF. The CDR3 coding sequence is TGTGCCAGCAGCTACCCCGGGGCATCTGATACGCAGTATTTT.

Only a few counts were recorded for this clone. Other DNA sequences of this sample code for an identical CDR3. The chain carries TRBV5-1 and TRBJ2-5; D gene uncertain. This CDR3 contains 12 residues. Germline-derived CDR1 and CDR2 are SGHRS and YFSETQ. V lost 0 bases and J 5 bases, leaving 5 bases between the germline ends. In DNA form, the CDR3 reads TGCGCCAGCAGCTTGGGTTTGGAGACCCAGTACTTC. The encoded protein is CASSLGLETQYF.

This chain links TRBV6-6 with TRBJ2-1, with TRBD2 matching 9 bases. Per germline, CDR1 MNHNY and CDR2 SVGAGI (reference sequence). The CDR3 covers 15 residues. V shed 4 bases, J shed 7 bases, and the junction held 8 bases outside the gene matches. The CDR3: CASSSVAGEMNEQFF. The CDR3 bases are TGTGCCAGCAGTTCCGTAGCGGGAGAGATGAATGAGCAGTTCTTC.

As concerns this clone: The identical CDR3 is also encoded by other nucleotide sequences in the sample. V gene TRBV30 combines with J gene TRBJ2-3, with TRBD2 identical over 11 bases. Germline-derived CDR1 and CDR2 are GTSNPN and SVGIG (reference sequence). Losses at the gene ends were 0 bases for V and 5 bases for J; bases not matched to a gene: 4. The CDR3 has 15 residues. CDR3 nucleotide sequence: TGTGCCTGGAGTGTACTAGCGGGAGCTGGAGATACGCAGTATTTT. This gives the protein CAWSVLAGAGDTQYF.

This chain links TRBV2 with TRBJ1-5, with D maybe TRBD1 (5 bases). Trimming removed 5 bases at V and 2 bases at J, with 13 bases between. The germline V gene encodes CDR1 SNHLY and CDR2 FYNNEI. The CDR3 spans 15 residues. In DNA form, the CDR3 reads TGTGCCAGCAGTCCGGACTCGGGGCGCAATCAGCCCCAGCATTTT. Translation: CASSPDSGRNQPQHF.

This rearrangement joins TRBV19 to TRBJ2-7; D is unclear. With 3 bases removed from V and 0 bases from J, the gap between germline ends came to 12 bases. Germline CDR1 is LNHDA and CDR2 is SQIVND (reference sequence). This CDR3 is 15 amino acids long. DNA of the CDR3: TGTGCCAGTAGTATTGGGTTTCAGGCCTCCTACGAGCAGTACTTC. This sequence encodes CASSIGFQASYEQYF.